This is a list of T cell receptor beta chains from one sample in a study of metastatic and nonmetastatic thyroid tumors. TCRdb reanalyzed the PCR reads with MiXCR. The table lists tens of thousands of clones, nearly 25% of them singletons. Sequenced material: tumor tissue. All receptors come from a female donor with papillary thyroid cancer or a benign thyroid nodule (not recorded which). Some clones in this sample may be carry-over from other donors' samples. CDR3s include the opening cysteine and the closing phenylalanine or tryptophan. Each record gives: D gene, J gene, clone size, V gene, CDR3 DNA, CDR3 protein. The D gene is left open where the match is weak. For some rows the clone size is stated as once, few or many, or as a class when expanded; others skip it.

d_gene: NA; j_gene: TRBJ1-6; abundance: NA; v_gene: TRBV30; CDR3nt: TGTGCCTGGAGTTTTGAGGGGTTAGGGTATAATTCACCCCTCCACTTT; CDR3aa: CAWSFEGLGYNSPLHF
d_gene: NA; j_gene: TRBJ2-3; abundance: medium-sized; v_gene: TRBV20-1; CDR3nt: TGCAGTGCTAGCAGCGGGACACACACAGATACGCAGTATTTT; CDR3aa: CSASSGTHTDTQYF
d_gene: TRBD1; j_gene: TRBJ2-7; abundance: many; v_gene: TRBV2; CDR3nt: TGTGCCAGCATTGATGGGGCAGGGGGCGTCGCGTCCTACGAGCAGTACTTC; CDR3aa: CASIDGAGGVASYEQYF
d_gene: NA; j_gene: TRBJ1-6; abundance: NA; v_gene: TRBV9; CDR3nt: TGTGCCAGCGGCCACAGGGTAGATAATTCACCCCTCCACTTT; CDR3aa: CASGHRVDNSPLHF
d_gene: NA; j_gene: TRBJ2-7; abundance: few; v_gene: TRBV2; CDR3nt: TGTGCCAGCAGTCGTTTATCCTCGGCTCGCGAGCAGTACTTC; CDR3aa: CASSRLSSAREQYF
d_gene: NA; j_gene: TRBJ2-1; abundance: many; v_gene: TRBV4-1; CDR3nt: TGCGCCAGCAGCCGAAAAGGGGAGGGGGGCTCCTACAATGAGCAGTTCTTC; CDR3aa: CASSRKGEGGSYNEQFF
d_gene: TRBD2; j_gene: TRBJ2-1; abundance: many; v_gene: TRBV5-1; CDR3nt: TGCGCCAGCAGCAAGGGACTAGCGGGATACAATGAGCAGTTCTTC; CDR3aa: CASSKGLAGYNEQFF
d_gene: NA; j_gene: TRBJ1-5; abundance: many; v_gene: TRBV19; CDR3nt: TGTGCCAGTAACACCCAGGGGCGGCAGGATCAGCCCCAGCATTTT; CDR3aa: CASNTQGRQDQPQHF
d_gene: NA; j_gene: TRBJ1-2; abundance: medium-sized; v_gene: TRBV19; CDR3nt: TGTGCCAGTGCGTGGGGCGCTGAAGGCTACACCTTC; CDR3aa: CASAWGAEGYTF
d_gene: NA; j_gene: TRBJ1-2; abundance: NA; v_gene: TRBV30; CDR3nt: TGTGCCTGCCCTTCCACAGGAATCTCCTATGGCTACACCTTC; CDR3aa: CACPSTGISYGYTF
d_gene: NA; j_gene: TRBJ2-1; abundance: NA; v_gene: TRBV15; CDR3nt: TGTGCCACCAGCCGCCGGGACTTTTTATCCTACAATGAGCAGTTATTC; CDR3aa: CATSRRDFLSYNEQLF
d_gene: TRBD2; j_gene: TRBJ2-1; abundance: many; v_gene: TRBV6-7; CDR3nt: TGTGCCAGCAGTTACTCCCGGCTAGCGGGAGACTACAATGAGCAGTTCTTC; CDR3aa: CASSYSRLAGDYNEQFF
d_gene: NA; j_gene: TRBJ1-2; abundance: NA; v_gene: TRBV7-8; CDR3nt: TGTGCCAGCAGCTTAGAGATCGGCGCCTATGGCTACACCTTC; CDR3aa: CASSLEIGAYGYTF
d_gene: NA; j_gene: TRBJ2-2; abundance: NA; v_gene: TRBV11-2; CDR3nt: TGTGCCAGCAGCCCGCCGTATCGGGGAGGCACCGGGGGGCTGTTTTTT; CDR3aa: CASSPPYRGGTGGLFF
d_gene: TRBD1; j_gene: TRBJ1-2; abundance: many; v_gene: TRBV28; CDR3nt: TGTGCCAGTAGTGGGAGACAGGGCACTGGGTTCAACTATGGCTACACCTTC; CDR3aa: CASSGRQGTGFNYGYTF
d_gene: TRBD2; j_gene: TRBJ2-7; abundance: few; v_gene: TRBV29-1; CDR3nt: TGCAGCGTAGCCGGGACTAGCGGGTCCTACGAGCAGTACTTC; CDR3aa: CSVAGTSGSYEQYF
d_gene: NA; j_gene: TRBJ2-2; abundance: few; v_gene: TRBV27; CDR3nt: TGTGCCAGCAGTTTACGACCGGCGGGGTTGGTCTTCGGGGAGCTGTTTTTT; CDR3aa: CASSLRPAGLVFGELFF
d_gene: NA; j_gene: TRBJ1-1; abundance: NA; v_gene: TRBV30; CDR3nt: TGTGCCGGTGGGTCTGAAGCTTTCTTT; CDR3aa: CAGGSEAFF
d_gene: NA; j_gene: TRBJ2-1; abundance: NA; v_gene: TRBV11-1; CDR3nt: TGTGCCAGCAGCTTACCGAGCTCCCCCGGTCACTACAATGAGCAGTTCTTC; CDR3aa: CASSLPSSPGHYNEQFF
d_gene: NA; j_gene: TRBJ1-1; abundance: NA; v_gene: TRBV9; CDR3nt: TGTGCCAGCGGCCAGGTGAGCACTGAAGCTTTCTTT; CDR3aa: CASGQVSTEAFF
d_gene: TRBD1; j_gene: TRBJ1-5; abundance: NA; v_gene: TRBV28; CDR3nt: TGTGCCAGCAGTCTGACCGGGACAGGGGGTGTTCAGCCCCAGCATTTT; CDR3aa: CASSLTGTGGVQPQHF
d_gene: NA; j_gene: TRBJ1-2; abundance: NA; v_gene: TRBV6-1; CDR3nt: TGTGCCAGCAGTCCCAACTGGGGCGGGGGCCATTGCTACACCTTC; CDR3aa: CASSPNWGGGHCYTF
d_gene: TRBD2; j_gene: TRBJ2-7; abundance: once; v_gene: TRBV20-1; CDR3nt: TGCAGTGCCCAGGCCCAAGCGGGAGGGCGAAAGTACGAGCAGTACTTC; CDR3aa: CSAQAQAGGRKYEQYF
d_gene: TRBD1; j_gene: TRBJ1-6; abundance: medium-sized; v_gene: TRBV19; CDR3nt: TGTGCCAGTAGTACAGGGGGCTATAATTCACCCCTCCACTTT; CDR3aa: CASSTGGYNSPLHF
d_gene: TRBD2; j_gene: TRBJ2-1; abundance: NA; v_gene: TRBV19; CDR3nt: TGTGCCAGTAGTAACGAACCTAGCGGGCGGCCCTACAATGAGCAGTTCTTC; CDR3aa: CASSNEPSGRPYNEQFF
d_gene: NA; j_gene: TRBJ2-5; abundance: few; v_gene: TRBV24-1; CDR3nt: TGTGCCACCTCGCCCGTCGGTAGAGTCCAAGAGACCCAGTACTTC; CDR3aa: CATSPVGRVQETQYF
d_gene: NA; j_gene: TRBJ1-2; abundance: medium-sized; v_gene: TRBV19; CDR3nt: TGTGCCAGTAGTATAGATCTCGGGGACTATGGCTACACCTTC; CDR3aa: CASSIDLGDYGYTF